This T cell receptor (beta chain) comes out of a study of cytomegalovirus exposure and HLA in healthy donors. Overall study findings and caveats: As was reported, the classifier diagnosed cytomegalovirus status with high specificity and sensitivity.

Profiled with immunoSEQ multiplex PCR; TCRdb holds only in-frame clones, not every one. The repertoire has 95,000 to 150,000 clones, about 93% of them found once; the top ten carry 1% to 1.5%. As for this clone: No antigen is known for it.

Germline V gene lookup returns CDR1 MNHNY and CDR2 SVGAGI (reference sequence). V was trimmed by 6 bases and J by 6 bases, leaving 14 bases between them. The CDR3 is 13 amino acids. The sequencing input was PBMCs. This receptor was taken from a woman between 18 and 30 years old in good health and CMV-seronegative. The V and J genes are TRBV6-6 and TRBJ1-2; no definite D call. This CDR3 is CASRDPEGHGYTF. In DNA form, the CDR3 reads TGTGCCAGCAGGGACCCGGAGGGCCATGGCTACACCTTC.